Below are 10 T cell receptor beta chains sequenced from a single sample in a study of cytomegalovirus exposure and HLA in healthy donors. With 60 Vbeta and 13 Jbeta primers, the PCR was carried out. Sequenced by immunoSEQ multiplex PCR; TCRdb stores in-frame clones only, minus some. The data contain 150,000 to 200,000 clones, 80% to 85% of them seen just once; the ten biggest clones take up around 2%. Sequenced sample: PBMCs. The origin of the receptors is a human donor in good health.

The rearrangement uses TRBV19 and TRBJ1-5; D may be TRBD1 (5 bases). Per germline, CDR1 LNHDA and CDR2 SQIVND (reference sequence). This CDR3 contains 15 residues. V gave up 7 bases and J gave up 3 bases, with 16 bases separating them. The CDR3 protein is CASTIGGGNNQPQHF. CDR3 nucleotide sequence: TGTGCCAGTACCATCGGGGGGGGGAACAATCAGCCCCAGCATTTT.

In this sample, this clone turned up a few times. CDR3 sequence reads: CSARRGGELFF. The CDR3 DNA sequence: TGCAGTGCTAGACGGGGCGGGGAGCTGTTTTTT. This sequence joins TRBV20-1 and TRBJ2-2; a weak D match, TRBD2 (5 bases). Germline loops: CDR1 DFQATT, CDR2 SNEGSKA (reference sequence). Between the trimmed V and J ends, which lost 2 bases and 7 bases, there was a span of 5 bases. This CDR3 region has 11 residues.

This clone was detected a few times. This rearrangement joins TRBV14 to TRBJ2-7, with D uncertain. The CDR3 loop spans 13 amino acids. V dropped 4 bases and J dropped 2 bases, with 9 bases sitting between them. From germline, CDR1 is SGHDN and CDR2 FVKESK. CDR3 loop: CASSLLGPYEQYF. The CDR3, as DNA: TGTGCCAGCAGCCTACTTGGGCCCTACGAGCAGTACTTC. The full variable domain, with the rest looked up from reference TRBV14 and TRBJ2-7, is EAGVTQFPSHSVIEKGQTVTLRCDPISGHDNLYWYRRVMGKEIKFLLHFVKESKQDESGMPNNRFLAERTGGTYSTLKVQPAELEDSGVYFCASSLLGPYEQYFGPGTRLTVT.

The rearrangement links TRBV5-1 to TRBJ2-7, with TRBD2 matching over 12 bases. V gave up 1 base and J gave up 7 bases; unmatched junction bases: 12. Germline V gene sequence: CDR1 SGHRS, CDR2 YFSETQ. This CDR3 contains 17 residues. The DNA for the CDR3 is TGCGCCAGCAGCTTGAACGGACTAGCGGGGTTGAGTGGAGAGCAGTACTTC. It translates to CASSLNGLAGLSGEQYF.

V is TRBV29-1 and J is TRBJ2-2, with 8 nucleotides matching TRBD1. Losses at the gene ends were 7 bases for V and 5 bases for J; bases not matched to a gene: 6. Looked up from germline, CDR1 is SQVTM and CDR2 is ANQGSEA. This CDR3 contains 13 residues. CDR3 coding DNA: TGCAGCGCGGGACAGGTGTTAACCGGGGAGCTGTTTTTT. Amino acids: CSAGQVLTGELFF.

The chain is built from TRBV2 and TRBJ2-1; 11 bases are shared with TRBD2. Unmatched junction bases numbered 11, after V lost 6 bases and J lost 10 bases. CDR3 length equals 15 residues. Germline CDR1 SNHLY, CDR2 FYNNEI. CDR3 coding DNA: TGTGCCAGCAGGGGGTTAGCGGGGGGGCCCTCAGAGCAGTTCTTC. Translating it yields CASRGLAGGPSEQFF.

The gene calls are TRBV28 and TRBJ1-1, with 8 nucleotides matching TRBD1. Unmatched junction bases numbered 8, after V lost 10 bases and J lost 7 bases. This CDR3 is built from 12 residues. Germline V gives CDR1 MDHEN, CDR2 SYDVKM. The CDR3 DNA sequence: TGTGCCACCATTCCAGGGGGCTATGAAGCTTTCTTT. Protein product: CATIPGGYEAFF.

This clone has a handful of counts. The V and J genes are TRBV19 and TRBJ2-2; D possibly corresponds to TRBD2 (6 bases). Germline V gene lookup returns CDR1 LNHDA and CDR2 SQIVND (reference sequence). There are 16 residues in the CDR3. Trimming cost V 3 bases and J 1 base, with 12 bases left between them. CDR3 sequence reads: CASSMGLRLNTGELFF. CDR3 DNA sequence: TGTGCCAGTAGTATGGGACTCCGGTTGAACACCGGGGAGCTGTTTTTT.

This clone was seen a few times. J is TRBJ2-1 and V is TRBV10-3; TRBD1 aligns across 10 bases. J gave up 6 bases and V 1 base, and 6 bases lay outside the gene matches. The CDR3 covers 16 residues. Germline V gives CDR1 ENHRY, CDR2 SYGVKD. This CDR3 is CAISELGQGRINEQFF. CDR3 coding DNA: TGTGCCATCAGTGAGTTGGGACAGGGGCGGATCAATGAGCAGTTCTTC.

This clone was found a few times. This rearrangement joins TRBV5-5 to TRBJ1-1, with 8 bases lining up with TRBD1. The germline V gene encodes CDR1 SGHKS and CDR2 YYEKEE (reference sequence). With 4 bases clipped from V and 5 bases from J, the junction kept 7 bases outside the gene matches. CDR3 length: 14 residues. The CDR3 reads CASSQGQGRTEAFF. The CDR3, as DNA: TGTGCCAGCAGCCAAGGACAGGGAAGAACTGAAGCTTTCTTT. Full variable domain (remainder filled in from reference TRBV5-5 and TRBJ1-1): DAGVTQSPTHLIKTRGQQVTLRCSPISGHKSVSWYQQVLGQGPQFIFQYYEKEERGRGNFPDRFSARQFPNYSSELNVNALLLGDSALYLCASSQGQGRTEAFFGQGTRLTVV.